This T cell receptor beta chain stems from a study of shared clonotypes between healthy human individuals. The overall study: Every donor yielded three CD4 naive, three CD4 memory, two CD8 naive and one CD8 memory plate.

Trimming removed 3 bases from V and 2 bases from J, with 15 bases in between. The CDR3 has 15 residues. The V gene's germline CDR1 is SGHDT and CDR2 YYEEEE. Clones were sequenced by immunoSEQ multiplex PCR, and TCRdb holds only the in-frame ones, with some missing. The sample has fewer than 1.6 million clones, approximately 98.5% seen once. The V gene is TRBV5-6, the J gene TRBJ2-7; D is perhaps TRBD1 (6 bases). The specimen sequenced was naive CD4+ T cells sorted from blood. Documented subset: CD45RA+ positively selected. The TCR originated in a man aged 30-40 years in good health. CDR3 nucleotide sequence: TGTGCCAGCAGCTCAATTAAAAGGGACACCTACGAGCAGTACTTC. Translating gives CASSSIKRDTYEQYF.